The clone carrying this TCR beta chain has more than one count but fewer than ten. Its antigen is unknown. This entry is derived from a study of early T cells in non-severe SARS-CoV-2 infection. Study-wide results and limits: CD4 and private specificities were missed by VDJdb matching, which favored anti-spike CD8 responses.

MiXCR was run by TCRdb on the 5' RACE reads, yielding one entry per CDR3 protein. This sample has 85,000 to 100,000 distinct CDR3 sequences, with 9.5% to 11% found just once. Per germline, CDR1 MDHEN and CDR2 SYDVKM. The CDR3 runs to 15 residues. Trimming cost V 6 bases and J 3 bases; bases outside gene matches: 4. This TCR came from an adult who was a healthcare worker with PCR-confirmed SARS-CoV-2 infection or an uninfected control (not recorded which). Sequenced input: whole blood. The rearrangement joins TRBV28 to TRBJ2-3, with 12 bases fitting TRBD1. The CDR3 region has the DNA TGTGCCAGCAGGGGGACAGGGGGCAGTACAGATACGCAGTATTTT. This gives the protein CASRGTGGSTDTQYF.